The 8 T cell receptor beta chains below come from one sample, sequenced in a study of patients and donors after allogeneic stem cell transplantation. In TCRdb, the RT-PCR reads were re-called with MiXCR into one record per CDR3 protein. The sample shows around 200,000 distinct CDR3 sequences, roughly two fifths of them seen only once. Sequencing was performed on blood, either unsorted or a sorted T cell fraction (not recorded which). These receptors were obtained from a human donor who was either an allogeneic HSCT recipient or a stem cell or donor lymphocyte infusion donor (not recorded which). It is not recorded whose cells these are; they may come from a transplant donor.

The chain has TRBV5-1 and TRBJ1-1, with D possibly TRBD1 on 5 matching bases. There are 13 residues in the CDR3. V dropped 1 base and J dropped 3 bases, with 7 bases sitting between them. Germline V gene data show CDR1 as SGHRS and CDR2 as YFSETQ. Here the CDR3 DNA reads TGCGCCAGCAGCTTGTCGACAGACACTGAAGCTTTCTTT. It is translated as CASSLSTDTEAFF.

In this sample, this clonotype turned up a few times. CDR3 region: CASSFRQGMNTEAFF. In DNA form, the CDR3 reads TGCGCCAGCAGCTTCCGACAGGGGATGAACACTGAAGCTTTCTTT. The V and J genes are TRBV5-1 and TRBJ1-1, with 8 positions matching TRBD1. The length of the CDR3 is 15 residues. V gave up 2 bases and J gave up 0 bases; unmatched junction bases: 3. Germline V gene data show CDR1 as SGHRS and CDR2 as YFSETQ.

This clonotype appeared a few times. This chain connects TRBV4-1 to TRBJ1-5, with D uncertain. CDR3 length equals 15 residues. The germline V gene encodes CDR1 MGHRA and CDR2 YSYEKL. The V end was cut by 0 bases, the J end by 9 bases, with 15 bases between. For the CDR3, the DNA is TGCGCCAGCAGCCAAGAGGAAGGCCTCGTCCGGCCCCAGCATTTT. Translating it yields CASSQEEGLVRPQHF.

This chain joins TRBV5-1 and TRBJ2-3, with TRBD2 as a possible D gene (7 bases). Trimming shortened V by 3 bases and J by 3 bases, and 14 bases separated the two germline ends. The CDR3 consists of 15 residues. The V gene's germline CDR1 is SGHRS and CDR2 YFSETQ. This CDR3 is CASSYEGGGTDTQYF. The CDR3 DNA is TGCGCCAGCAGCTATGAAGGGGGGGGGACAGATACGCAGTATTTT.

This clonotype has only a few counts. The CDR3 DNA sequence: TGTGCCAGCAGGCGCGCCCACCCGACAGGCGTTAGCAATCAGCCCCAGCATTTT. Translating it yields CASRRAHPTGVSNQPQHF. This chain joins TRBV12-3 or TRBV12-4 and TRBJ1-5; TRBD1 is a possible D gene (6 bases). V was shortened by 6 bases and J by 0 bases, with 21 bases between the two germline ends. The CDR3 totals 18 residues.

This clonotype was seen only a few times. The CDR3 DNA follows: TGTGCCAGCAGTTGGGGAGGCAGGGGAAGCTACGAGCAGTACTTC. Translation: CASSWGGRGSYEQYF. The chain combines TRBV6-6 with TRBJ2-7; D is tentatively TRBD1 or TRBD2 (6 bases each). There are 15 residues in the CDR3. Between the trimmed V and J ends, which lost 4 bases and 3 bases, there was a span of 16 bases. Germline V gives CDR1 MNHNY, CDR2 SVGAGI (reference sequence).

This clonotype was counted at least ten times. This chain connects TRBV12-3 or TRBV12-4 to TRBJ1-6; a possible D gene is TRBD1 (5 bases). V lost 2 bases and J 7 bases, leaving 6 bases between the germline ends. The CDR3 consists of 13 residues. The CDR3 loop reads CASSLNRNSPLHF. CDR3 nucleotides: TGTGCCAGCAGTTTAAACAGGAATTCACCCCTCCACTTT.

This clonotype occurred a few times. V is TRBV15 and J is TRBJ2-3, with 8 bases aligning to TRBD2. J gave up 0 bases and V 5 bases, and 7 bases lay outside the gene matches. Germline-derived CDR1 and CDR2 are LNHNV and YYDKDF (reference sequence). The CDR3 runs to 16 residues. The CDR3 DNA reads as TGTGCCACCAGCCGAAGAAGCGGGGGTAGCACAGATACGCAGTATTTT. Translating gives CATSRRSGGSTDTQYF. The full variable domain, with the rest looked up from reference TRBV15 and TRBJ2-3, is DAMVIQNPRYQVTQFGKPVTLSCSQTLNHNVMYWYQQKSSQAPKLLFHYYDKDFNNEADTPDNFQSRRPNTSFCFLDIRSPGLGDTAMYLCATSRRSGGSTDTQYFGPGTRLTVL.